These 32 T cell receptor beta chains came from one sample sequenced in a study of CD8+ T cells in alopecia areata. Extraction of RNA preceded its reverse transcription into cDNA, which served as the sequencing template. Repertoires were generated with immunoSEQ multiplex PCR, while TCRdb's copy carries only in-frame clones and drops some. The sample holds about 210,000 clones; about 64% are singletons and the top ten take around 4.3%. The treatment here: oral pan-JAK inhibitor, 5-10 mg twice daily. The material sequenced was CD4+ T cells sorted from blood, taken at week 4, from a patient treated with tofacitinib. The receptors derive from a human donor with alopecia areata.

The chain carries TRBV29-1 and TRBJ2-7; D uncertain. CDR1 and CDR2 from the germline V gene are SQVTM and ANQGSEA. V lost 4 bases, J lost 5 bases, and 9 bases lay in between. This CDR3 contains 11 residues. CDR3 nucleotide sequence: TGCAGCGTTGGTGGAGAAAACGAGCAGTACTTC. It codes for CSVGGENEQYF.

The chain carries TRBV2 and TRBJ2-7; 10 nucleotides agree with TRBD1. The length of the CDR3 is 13 residues. CDR1 SNHLY and CDR2 FYNNEI come from the germline V gene. V lost 6 bases and J lost 6; bases outside the gene matches: 5. The CDR3 region is CASRGQGTGEQYF. The CDR3 coding sequence is TGTGCCAGCAGGGGACAGGGGACCGGCGAGCAGTACTTC. The variable domain in full, with the rest retrieved from reference TRBV2 and TRBJ2-7, is EPEVTQTPSHQVTQMGQEVILRCVPISNHLYFYWYRQILGQKVEFLVSFYNNEISEKSEIFDDQFSVERPDGSNFTLKIRSTKLEDSAMYFCASRGQGTGEQYFGPGTRLTVT.

This clone was observed a single time. The gene calls are TRBV4-3 and TRBJ1-2, with unresolved D. Germline V gene data show CDR1 as LGHNA and CDR2 as YSLEER. The CDR3 contains 13 residues. Trimming cost V 9 bases and J 3 bases, with 14 bases left between them. CDR3 sequence: CASSERVDYGYTF. CDR3 bases: TGCGCCAGTAGTGAGAGGGTCGACTATGGCTACACCTTC.

V and J are TRBV7-2 and TRBJ1-4, with a tentative D call TRBD1 (5 bases). Trimming removed 2 bases at V and 11 bases at J, with 12 bases between. Germline V CDR1 and CDR2: SGHTA, FQGNSA. This CDR3 is built from 13 residues. Here the CDR3 DNA reads TGTGCCAGCAGCTTATCGGGCGGGGACAAACTGTTTTTT. Its translation: CASSLSGGDKLFF.

This clone was recorded a few times. The chain uses TRBV25-1 and TRBJ1-3; unclear D gene. V lost 3 bases to trimming and J lost 0 bases, with 6 bases between them. CDR3 size: 14 residues. CDR1 and CDR2 (germline): MGHDK, SYGVNS. The CDR3 DNA is TGTGCCAGCAGTGAGGAACCCTCTGGAAACACCATATATTTT. Its protein product is CASSEEPSGNTIYF.

The chain employs TRBV11-3 and TRBJ2-7, with 8 bases lining up with TRBD1. Per germline, CDR1 SGHNT and CDR2 YENEEA. The CDR3 length is 12 residues. V shed 5 bases, J shed 6 bases, and the junction held 3 bases outside the gene matches. The CDR3 region is CASSPQGAEQYF. The CDR3 coding sequence is TGTGCCAGCAGCCCCCAGGGGGCCGAGCAGTACTTC. Filled out from reference TRBV11-3 and TRBJ2-7, the complete variable domain reads EAGVVQSPRYKIIEKKQPVAFWCNPISGHNTLYWYLQNLGQGPELLIRYENEEAVDDSQLPKDRFSAERLKGVDSTLKIQPAELGDSAVYLCASSPQGAEQYFGPGTRLTVT.

The chain is built from TRBV6-5 and TRBJ2-5; perhaps D is TRBD1 or TRBD2 (6 bases each). The CDR3 is 14 amino acids. CDR1 is MNHEY, CDR2 SVGAGI, per germline. V was pared by 2 bases and J by 4 bases, with 11 bases between. This CDR3 is CASSYPGGGETQYF. CDR3 bases: TGTGCCAGCAGTTACCCCGGAGGGGGAGAGACCCAGTACTTC.

This clone was detected only a few times. CDR3 DNA sequence: TGTGCCAGCAGCCGGACAGGGATCGGGACGGATGGCTACACCTTC. This sequence encodes CASSRTGIGTDGYTF. The J gene is TRBJ1-2, the V gene TRBV7-9; 8 bases are a match to TRBD1. CDR3 length: 15 residues. CDR1 and CDR2 from the germline V gene are SEHNR and FQNEAQ (reference sequence). The V and J ends lost 5 bases and 6 bases, in that order; junction bases with no gene match: 11. The full variable domain, rest sourced from reference TRBV7-9 and TRBJ1-2, is DTGVSQNPRHKITKRGQNVTFRCDPISEHNRLYWYRQTLGQGPEFLTYFQNEAQLEKSRLLSDRFSAERPKGSFSTLEIQRTEQGDSAMYLCASSRTGIGTDGYTFGSGTRLTVV.

This clone was found a few times. The J gene is TRBJ2-4, the V gene TRBV4-1; 7 nucleotides align to TRBD2. CDR3 size: 15 residues. Losses at the gene ends were 4 bases for V and 10 bases for J; bases not matched to a gene: 13. The germline V gene encodes CDR1 MGHRA and CDR2 YSYEKL. The CDR3: CASSLYSGLRGIQYF. The CDR3 region has the DNA TGCGCCAGCAGCCTCTATAGCGGGCTGAGAGGGATTCAGTACTTC.

This chain joins TRBV5-1 and TRBJ2-1; D is possibly TRBD1 (5 bases). With 0 bases removed from V and 5 bases from J, the gap between germline ends came to 6 bases. In germline, CDR1 is SGHRS, CDR2 YFSETQ. This CDR3 has 13 residues. CDR3 bases: TGCGCCAGCAGCTTGGAGGGGCACAATGAGCAGTTCTTC. This translates into CASSLEGHNEQFF.

The V call is TRBV7-8, the J call TRBJ2-5; perhaps TRBD2 as D (5 bases). The length of the CDR3 is 14 residues. Germline CDR1 and CDR2: SGHVS and FQNEAQ. V lost 3 bases and J 7 bases, leaving 15 bases between the germline ends. The CDR3 DNA is TGTGCCAGCAGCTTGACCACCACCGGGGTGACCCAGTACTTC. It yields the protein CASSLTTTGVTQYF.

The chain combines TRBV19 with TRBJ2-5, with 12 bases aligning to TRBD2. The CDR3 has 14 amino acids. Losses at the gene ends were 6 bases for V and 6 bases for J; bases not matched to a gene: 5. Germline V gives CDR1 LNHDA, CDR2 SQIVND (reference sequence). CDR3 sequence: CASSIGLAGQTQYF. The DNA of the CDR3 is TGTGCCAGTAGCATCGGACTAGCGGGACAGACCCAGTACTTC.

The chain links TRBV29-1 to TRBJ1-5, with a weak D call TRBD1 (6 bases). Germline CDR1 and CDR2: SQVTM and ANQGSEA. The germline V and J ends were trimmed by 4 bases and 6 bases, with 10 bases remaining between them. The CDR3 is 12 amino acids. CDR3 in amino acids: CSVGLRGQPQHF. The CDR3 DNA is TGCAGCGTTGGGCTCAGGGGTCAGCCCCAGCATTTT.

The chain has TRBV30 and TRBJ1-2; no clear D. Germline CDR1 is GTSNPN and CDR2 is SVGIG (reference sequence). The CDR3 consists of 11 residues. The V end was cut by 0 bases, the J end by 8 bases, with 7 bases between. CDR3: CAWSVLEGYTF. The CDR3 nucleotides are TGTGCCTGGAGTGTCCTAGAAGGCTACACCTTC.

The rearrangement uses TRBV6-5 and TRBJ1-1; 8 bases line up with TRBD1. This CDR3 is built from 14 residues. The V and J ends lost 4 bases and 1 base, in that order; junction bases with no gene match: 2. CDR1 is MNHEY and CDR2 is SVGAGI in the germline V gene. CDR3 sequence reads: CASSLTGGNTEAFF. The CDR3, as DNA: TGTGCCAGCAGTTTAACAGGGGGGAACACTGAAGCTTTCTTT.

This chain joins TRBV9 and TRBJ2-3; D not resolved. The CDR3 has 15 amino acids. Germline CDR1 reads SGDLS; CDR2 reads YYNGEE. The V end lost 0 bases, the J end lost 6 bases, and 14 bases lay between the germline ends. Written as DNA, the CDR3 is TGTGCCAGCAGCGTAGGGTCAGGTCCCGCGGATACGCAGTATTTT. Protein product: CASSVGSGPADTQYF.

The CDR3 DNA is TGTGCTAGTGCCGCCTCGGGGGCCAACGTCCTGACTTTC. It is translated as CASAASGANVLTF. The J gene is TRBJ2-6, the V gene TRBV12-5; D remains ambiguous. The CDR3 extends over 13 amino acids. V was trimmed by 7 bases and J by 4 bases, leaving 8 bases between them. Germline lookup yields CDR1 LGHNT and CDR2 FRNRAP.

CDR3 in amino acids: CASSIQVEAFF. CDR3 DNA: TGTGCCAGTAGTATACAAGTTGAAGCTTTCTTT. The chain couples TRBV19 to TRBJ1-1; D unclear. Germline CDR1 reads LNHDA; CDR2 reads SQIVND (reference sequence). The CDR3 runs to 11 residues. The germline V and J ends were trimmed by 2 bases and 7 bases, with 5 bases remaining between them.

This chain links TRBV7-3 with TRBJ2-5; D perhaps matches TRBD1 (6 bases). Germline V gene data show CDR1 as SGHTA and CDR2 as FQGTGA. The V end lost 5 bases, the J end lost 9 bases, and 19 bases lay between the germline ends. CDR3 length: 14 residues. The CDR3 sequence: CASSPSDSGTAQYF. The CDR3 nucleotides read TGTGCCAGCAGCCCCTCGGACAGCGGTACGGCCCAGTACTTC.

The chain recombines TRBV18 with TRBJ1-1; perhaps TRBD1 as D (5 bases). The CDR3 length is 12 residues. V was pared by 6 bases and J by 10 bases, with 15 bases between. CDR1 is KGHSH and CDR2 is LQKENI in the germline V gene. The CDR3 DNA sequence: TGTGCCAGCTCCCTCATGGGGGAAGGAGCTTTCTTT. Its protein is CASSLMGEGAFF.

This clone was seen more than once but under ten times. J is TRBJ2-2 and V is TRBV6-1; TRBD2 is a possible D gene (5 bases). V lost 2 bases and J lost 5, with 12 bases in between. The CDR3 is 15 residues long. Germline CDR1 MNHNS, CDR2 SASEGT. The CDR3 nucleotides are TGTGCCAGCAGTGAATCGAATCTAGCTACCGGGGAGCTGTTTTTT. It codes for CASSESNLATGELFF.

The CDR3 DNA reads TGCAGTGCTAGCCGACTTGAGCAGTACTTC. Translation: CSASRLEQYF. The chain combines TRBV20-1 with TRBJ2-7; D gene unclear. The germline gives CDR1 DFQATT, CDR2 SNEGSKA (reference sequence). V gave up 3 bases and J gave up 7 bases, with 7 bases separating them. This CDR3 comprises 10 residues.

V gene TRBV5-1 combines with J gene TRBJ2-5, with TRBD1 identical over 7 bases. The closer fit of TRBJ2-7 to the DNA end suggests the J call may be wrong. Germline CDR1 and CDR2: SGHRS and YFSETQ. The CDR3 is 14 residues long. The CDR3 coding sequence is TGCGCCAGCAGCTGGACAGGTGGGGCATACGAGCAGTACTTC. It translates to CASSWTGGAYEQYF.

The gene calls are TRBV29-1 and TRBJ1-2, with TRBD1 as a possible D gene (6 bases). Germline CDR1 SQVTM, CDR2 ANQGSEA. V was cut by 6 bases and J by 5 bases, with 13 bases left in between. The CDR3 sequence is 12 residues long. The CDR3 nucleotides are TGCAGCGTCAAGCAGGGGTCTTATGGCTACACCTTC. Its protein is CSVKQGSYGYTF.

The chain is built from TRBV5-1 and TRBJ2-2; 8 bases align to TRBD2. V gave up 0 bases and J gave up 4 bases; unmatched junction bases: 2. The CDR3 runs 15 residues. Per germline, CDR1 SGHRS and CDR2 YFSETQ. The CDR3 protein is CASSLGSGVTGELFF. CDR3 nucleotide sequence: TGCGCCAGCAGCTTGGGTAGCGGGGTCACCGGGGAGCTGTTTTTT. Together with reference TRBV5-1 and TRBJ2-2, the CDR3 gives the full variable domain: KAGVTQTPRYLIKTRGQQVTLSCSPISGHRSVSWYQQTPGQGLQFLFEYFSETQRNKGNFPGRFSGRQFSNSRSEMNVSTLELGDSALYLCASSLGSGVTGELFFGEGSRLTVL.

This clone came up a few times. This chain joins TRBV2 and TRBJ2-7; D may be TRBD1 or TRBD2 (7 bases each). This CDR3 region has 13 residues. Per the germline V gene, CDR1 is SNHLY and CDR2 is FYNNEI. Trimming left V 5 bases short and J 4 bases short, with 12 bases between. CDR3 sequence reads: CASSLQGGYEQYF. The CDR3 bases are TGTGCCAGCAGTTTGCAGGGGGGGTACGAGCAGTACTTC. Full variable domain (missing parts from reference TRBV2 and TRBJ2-7): EPEVTQTPSHQVTQMGQEVILRCVPISNHLYFYWYRQILGQKVEFLVSFYNNEISEKSEIFDDQFSVERPDGSNFTLKIRSTKLEDSAMYFCASSLQGGYEQYFGPGTRLTVT.

This chain connects TRBV30 to TRBJ2-4; D is uncertain. The CDR3 consists of 13 residues. CDR1 GTSNPN and CDR2 SVGIG come from the germline V gene (reference sequence). V was clipped by 4 bases and J by 7 bases, with 14 bases between them. CDR3 sequence (DNA): TGTGCCTGGACTGAGTCAGGAGCGAACATTCAGTACTTC. Translating gives CAWTESGANIQYF.

The table lists this clone with a count of one. The chain links TRBV9 to TRBJ2-1, with D possibly TRBD2 on 7 matching bases. Germline CDR1 and CDR2: SGDLS and YYNGEE. This CDR3 has 14 residues. Trimming shortened V by 2 bases and J by 6 bases, and 12 bases separated the two germline ends. CDR3 sequence: CASSVGGPGNEQFF. The CDR3 DNA reads TGTGCCAGCAGCGTCGGGGGGCCGGGCAATGAGCAGTTCTTC.

The chain combines TRBV4-2 with TRBJ2-1; TRBD2 agrees at 8 bases. The CDR3 is made up of 15 amino acids. J was trimmed by 6 bases and V by 2 bases; bases with no gene match: 6. From germline, CDR1 is LGHNA and CDR2 YNFKEQ. The CDR3 DNA reads as TGTGCCAGCAGCCAACCGGGACTAGGCGGCAATGAGCAGTTCTTC. This encodes CASSQPGLGGNEQFF.

The gene calls are TRBV7-8 and TRBJ1-1; TRBD1 aligns across 7 bases. With V trimmed by 5 bases and J by 6 bases, 12 bases remained unmatched. CDR1 SGHVS and CDR2 FQNEAQ come from the germline V gene. CDR3 length: 15 amino acids. The CDR3 sequence is CASSPRQGVNSEAFF. The CDR3 DNA is TGTGCCAGCAGCCCGCGACAGGGAGTTAACTCTGAAGCTTTCTTT.

The rearrangement links TRBV9 to TRBJ2-1, with TRBD2 identical over 7 bases. V lost 4 bases to trimming and J lost 3 bases; unmatched junction nucleotides: 10. The CDR3 totals 16 residues. Germline CDR1 SGDLS, CDR2 YYNGEE. The chain's CDR3 is CASSPTVGGGYNEQFF. Written as DNA, the CDR3 is TGTGCCAGCAGCCCCACCGTGGGCGGGGGCTACAATGAGCAGTTCTTC.

The chain has TRBV29-1 and TRBJ1-5, with a possible D match to TRBD1 (5 bases). Germline-derived CDR1 and CDR2 are SQVTM and ANQGSEA. The V end lost 5 bases, the J end lost 1 base, and 18 bases lay between the germline ends. The CDR3 is 16 amino acids. Here the CDR3 reads CSVPSQGEVSNQPQHF. For the CDR3, the DNA is TGCAGCGTTCCCTCGCAAGGGGAGGTCAGCAATCAGCCCCAGCATTTT.